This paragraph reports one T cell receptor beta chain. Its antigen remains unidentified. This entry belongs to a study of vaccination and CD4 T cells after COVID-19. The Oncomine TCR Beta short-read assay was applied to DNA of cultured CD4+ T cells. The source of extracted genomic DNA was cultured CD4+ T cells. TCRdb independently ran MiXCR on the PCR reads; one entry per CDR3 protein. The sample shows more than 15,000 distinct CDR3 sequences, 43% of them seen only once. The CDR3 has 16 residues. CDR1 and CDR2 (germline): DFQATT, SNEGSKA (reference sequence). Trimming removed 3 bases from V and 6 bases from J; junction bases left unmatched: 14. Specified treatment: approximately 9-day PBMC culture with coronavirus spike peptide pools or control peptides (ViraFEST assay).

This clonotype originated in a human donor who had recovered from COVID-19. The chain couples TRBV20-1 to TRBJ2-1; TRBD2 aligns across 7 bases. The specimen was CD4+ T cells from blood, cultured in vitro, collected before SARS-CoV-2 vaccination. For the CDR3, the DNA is TGCAGTGCTAGGGGGGGGTCCCCCCGGGTGGGCAATGAGCAGTTCTTC. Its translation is CSARGGSPRVGNEQFF.